Reported below is one T cell receptor (beta chain). A second 7 to 11 cycle PCR used barcoded and J-beta primers. MiXCR was run by TCRdb on the 5' RACE reads, yielding one entry per CDR3 protein. The table shows around 1,100,000 distinct CDR3 sequences, with 30% to 40% occurring only once. Donors were healthy Caucasian individuals from Russia aged about 6 to 95. From germline, CDR1 is SEHNR and CDR2 FQNEAQ (reference sequence). V gave up 1 base and J gave up 5 bases, with 14 bases separating them. This CDR3 has 15 residues. The source of the sample is a study of blood T cells in healthy people across ages.

The sample was blood. The clonotype originates from a young man in good health. The genes are TRBV7-9 and TRBJ1-1; D is ambiguous. CDR3 protein: CASSLGDVYLTEAFF. The CDR3 DNA sequence: TGTGCCAGCAGCTTAGGGGATGTATACCTGACTGAAGCTTTCTTT.